This T cell receptor beta chain was sequenced in a study of siplizumab effects on memory and regulatory T cells. Profiled with immunoSEQ multiplex PCR; TCRdb holds only in-frame clones, not every one. Of tens of thousands of clones detected, 94% appear once; the ten largest clones hold approximately 0.3%. This TCR derives from a human donor in good health. Input material: non-Treg CD4+ T cells sorted from blood.

The CDR3 reads CAWSVQGVTEAFF. The CDR3 DNA reads as TGTGCCTGGAGTGTACAGGGGGTGACTGAAGCTTTCTTT. The chain employs TRBV30 and TRBJ1-1; 8 bases are shared with TRBD1. The germline CDR1 and CDR2 sequences are GTSNPN and SVGIG (reference sequence). There are 13 residues in the CDR3. V was clipped by 0 bases and J by 5 bases; unmatched bases: 2.